Following are 6 T cell receptor beta chains from one sample sequenced in a study of cytomegalovirus exposure and HLA in healthy donors. It was with 60 Vbeta and 13 Jbeta primers that the PCR ran. Clones were sequenced by immunoSEQ multiplex PCR, and TCRdb holds only the in-frame ones, with some missing. This table has 100,000 to 150,000 clones, about 80% appearing once. Material for sequencing was PBMCs. The receptors come from a man aged 30 to 45 in good health and CMV-seronegative.

The gene calls are TRBV7-9 and TRBJ1-5, with D maybe TRBD1 (6 bases). Germline CDR1 SEHNR, CDR2 FQNEAQ (reference sequence). The CDR3 runs 12 residues. V dropped 5 bases and J dropped 8 bases, with 10 bases sitting between them. This CDR3 is CASSAGVEPQHF. The CDR3 coding sequence is TGTGCCAGCAGCGCAGGGGTTGAGCCCCAGCATTTT.

This clone was observed a handful of times. The V call is TRBV7-9, the J call TRBJ1-1; 7 bases align to TRBD1. The V and J ends lost 6 bases and 4 bases, in that order; junction bases with no gene match: 5. This CDR3 contains 13 residues. Germline loops: CDR1 SEHNR, CDR2 FQNEAQ (reference sequence). CDR3 amino acids: CASRPRQGTEAFF. DNA for the CDR3: TGTGCCAGCAGACCTCGACAGGGCACTGAAGCTTTCTTT. Supplemented by reference TRBV7-9 and TRBJ1-1, the full variable domain reads DTGVSQNPRHKITKRGQNVTFRCDPISEHNRLYWYRQTLGQGPEFLTYFQNEAQLEKSRLLSDRFSAERPKGSFSTLEIQRTEQGDSAMYLCASRPRQGTEAFFGQGTRLTVV.

The V call is TRBV6-6, the J call TRBJ1-4; D perhaps matches TRBD1 (6 bases). Trimming removed 6 bases from V and 5 bases from J, with 13 bases in between. The CDR3 length is 14 residues. In germline, CDR1 is MNHNY, CDR2 SVGAGI (reference sequence). CDR3 region: CASRGQIKNEKLFF. CDR3 bases: TGTGCCAGCAGAGGACAGATTAAAAATGAAAAACTGTTTTTT.

This clone has only a few counts. V usage is TRBV10-3 and J usage is TRBJ2-7; D not certain. Trimming removed 6 bases from V and 0 bases from J, with 12 bases in between. This CDR3 region has 14 residues. CDR1 ENHRY and CDR2 SYGVKD come from the germline V gene. CDR3 sequence: CAIRPGQSSYEQYF. CDR3 in DNA: TGTGCCATCAGACCGGGTCAGAGCTCCTACGAGCAGTACTTC.

The rearrangement joins TRBV5-6 to TRBJ1-1, with TRBD1 matching over 8 bases. The CDR3 runs 14 residues. Germline loops: CDR1 SGHDT, CDR2 YYEEEE. The V and J ends lost 1 base and 4 bases, in that order; junction bases with no gene match: 3. This chain's CDR3 is CASSLNRGGTEAFF. The CDR3 region has the DNA TGTGCCAGCAGCTTGAACAGGGGGGGCACTGAAGCTTTCTTT.

The chain joins TRBV5-4 to TRBJ2-4; D is perhaps TRBD2 (6 bases). Per germline, CDR1 SGHNT and CDR2 YYREEE (reference sequence). The CDR3 extends over 18 amino acids. V dropped 1 base and J dropped 0 bases, with 17 bases sitting between them. The CDR3 DNA reads TGTGCCAGCAGCTTGATCGGTTCTGGGGGACTAGCCAAAAACATTCAGTACTTC. Translation gives CASSLIGSGGLAKNIQYF.